These 26 T cell receptor beta chains were sequenced from one sample in a study of lymphopenia after photon versus proton radiotherapy. Profiling relied on immunoSEQ multiplex PCR, and the TCRdb table lists in-frame clones only, not all of them. The table shows 65,000 to 85,000 clones, with approximately 90% occurring only once. The material was peripheral blood, obtained from a patient treated with photon-based radiotherapy. The receptors derive from a woman in her forties with cholangiocarcinoma.

The chain joins TRBV19 to TRBJ2-2; no reliable D call. CDR1 is LNHDA and CDR2 is SQIVND in the germline V gene (reference sequence). The CDR3 consists of 14 residues. The V gene lost 5 bases and the J gene lost 4 bases, with 11 bases spanning the gap. DNA for the CDR3: TGTGCCAGTAGTTCGTCAGCTCGCACCGGGGAGCTGTTTTTT. Amino acid sequence: CASSSSARTGELFF. The full variable domain, in which reference TRBV19 and TRBJ2-2 provide the parts outside the CDR3, is DGGITQSPKYLFRKEGQNVTLSCEQNLNHDAMYWYRQDPGQGLRLIYYSQIVNDFQKGDIAEGYSVSREKKESFPLTVTSAQKNPTAFYLCASSSSARTGELFFGEGSRLTVL.

The V and J genes are TRBV19 and TRBJ1-5, with a weak D call TRBD1 (5 bases). This CDR3 has 14 residues. Looked up from germline, CDR1 is LNHDA and CDR2 is SQIVND (reference sequence). V dropped 5 bases and J dropped 3 bases, with 11 bases sitting between them. In DNA form, the CDR3 reads TGTGCCAGTAGTGCAGGGTTGAACAATCAGCCCCAGCATTTT. This gives the protein CASSAGLNNQPQHF. Combining the CDR3 with reference TRBV19 and TRBJ1-5 gives the whole variable domain DGGITQSPKYLFRKEGQNVTLSCEQNLNHDAMYWYRQDPGQGLRLIYYSQIVNDFQKGDIAEGYSVSREKKESFPLTVTSAQKNPTAFYLCASSAGLNNQPQHFGDGTRLSIL.

The CDR3 loop reads CASSALAGVPSEQYF. The CDR3 DNA is TGTGCCAGCAGCGCCTTAGCGGGAGTTCCTAGCGAGCAGTACTTC. The J gene is TRBJ2-7, the V gene TRBV4-2; 9 bases fit TRBD2. Germline values: CDR1 LGHNA, CDR2 YNFKEQ. The CDR3 is 15 amino acids. The junction had 11 bases not matched to a gene; V was cut back by 5 bases and J by 6 bases.

The chain carries TRBV5-1 and TRBJ2-2; possibly TRBD2 for D (6 bases). This CDR3 has 15 amino acids. Trimming stripped 5 bases from V and 0 bases from J, with 11 bases between. Germline CDR1 and CDR2: SGHRS and YFSETQ. The CDR3 bases are TGCGCCAGCAGTGGTGGCGGGACGAACACCGGGGAGCTGTTTTTT. This codes for CASSGGGTNTGELFF.

V gene TRBV28 combines with J gene TRBJ2-4, with 7 bases that match TRBD2. There are 12 residues in the CDR3. CDR1 and CDR2 from the germline V gene are MDHEN and SYDVKM. The ends lost 7 bases at V and 8 bases at J; junction bases unmatched: 5. In DNA, the CDR3 is TGTGCCAGCACGAGCGGGATAGACATTCAGTACTTC. Translation: CASTSGIDIQYF.

The chain has TRBV29-1 and TRBJ1-2, with D maybe TRBD1 (6 bases). This CDR3 is built from 13 residues. Trimming took 6 bases from V and 0 from J, leaving 11 bases between them. The germline CDR1 and CDR2 sequences are SQVTM and ANQGSEA. The CDR3 DNA reads as TGCAGCGTCGAGACAGGCCCTAACTATGGCTACACCTTC. Its translation: CSVETGPNYGYTF.

The rearrangement links TRBV12-2 to TRBJ1-6. TRBV12-2 is listed as a pseudogene. The CDR3 contains 16 residues. The CDR3 region has the DNA TGTGCAAGTCGCTTAAGCCGGGACTTGCATAATTCACCCCTCCACTTT. This translates into CASRLSRDLHNSPLHF.

This clone is a singleton in its sample. The V call is TRBV28, the J call TRBJ1-3; TRBD1 aligns across 7 bases. CDR1 is MDHEN, CDR2 SYDVKM, per germline. This CDR3 is 17 amino acids long. V was clipped by 7 bases and J by 0 bases; unmatched bases: 12. In nucleotides, the CDR3 is TGTGCCAGCAACCCCCGAGGGACAGTCAGCTCTGGAAACACCATATATTTT. Amino acids: CASNPRGTVSSGNTIYF. The whole variable domain, remainder taken from reference TRBV28 and TRBJ1-3, is DVKVTQSSRYLVKRTGEKVFLECVQDMDHENMFWYRQDPGLGLRLIYFSYDVKMKEKGDIPEGYSVSREKKERFSLILESASTNQTSMYLCASNPRGTVSSGNTIYFGEGSWLTVV.

This clone appeared a single time. The rearrangement uses TRBV28 and TRBJ1-5; 7 positions agree with TRBD1. Unmatched junction bases numbered 4, after V lost 2 bases and J lost 3 bases. Germline V gene sequence: CDR1 MDHEN, CDR2 SYDVKM. CDR3 size: 15 residues. In nucleotides, the CDR3 is TGTGCCAGCAGTTTAGTCACAGGGGTCAATCAGCCCCAGCATTTT. Translated: CASSLVTGVNQPQHF.

This chain links TRBV10-2 with TRBJ2-1, with no clear D. Germline V gene sequence: CDR1 WSHSY, CDR2 SAAADI. Trimming took off 3 bases at V and 7 bases at J, with 16 bases between the two ends. The CDR3 length is 15 residues. The CDR3 sequence: CASSDQSGSLNEQFF. As DNA, the CDR3 is TGCGCCAGCAGTGACCAGTCGGGTAGCTTGAATGAGCAGTTCTTC.

The V gene is TRBV7-3, the J gene TRBJ2-4; weak D call: TRBD2 (6 bases). Trimming left V 3 bases short and J 6 bases short, with 18 bases between. The CDR3 runs to 16 residues. Germline CDR1 SGHTA, CDR2 FQGTGA. CDR3 DNA sequence: TGTGCCAGCAGCTTTTGTAGGATGGTAGCGGTAAACATTCAGTACTTC. Its protein is CASSFCRMVAVNIQYF.

The genes are TRBV7-9 and TRBJ1-6; 8 bases fit TRBD1. Germline trimming cut 1 base from V and 8 bases from J; bases unmatched to any gene: 4. CDR3 length equals 15 residues. Per the germline V gene, CDR1 is SEHNR and CDR2 is FQNEAQ (reference sequence). Written as DNA, the CDR3 is TGTGCCAGCAGCTTAGATGGACAGGGCGATTCACCCCTCCACTTT. Translation: CASSLDGQGDSPLHF.

CDR3 DNA sequence: TGTGCCAGCAGCTCCTTAGAGGCAGGGAGACGCGAGCAGTACTTC. This codes for CASSSLEAGRREQYF. The chain employs TRBV7-9 and TRBJ2-7; the D call may be TRBD1 or TRBD2 (5 bases each). Trimming pared 4 bases from V and 6 bases from J, leaving 19 bases between. This CDR3 spans 15 amino acids. Germline V gives CDR1 SEHNR, CDR2 FQNEAQ (reference sequence).

This chain uses TRBV27 with TRBJ1-2; D unresolved. Trimming left V 6 bases short and J 0 bases short, with 14 bases between. CDR1 and CDR2 (germline): MNHEY, SMNVEV (reference sequence). The CDR3 contains 15 residues. This chain's CDR3 is CASSPSWETNYGYTF. CDR3 sequence (DNA): TGTGCCAGCAGCCCTTCGTGGGAAACTAACTATGGCTACACCTTC.

The chain couples TRBV4-3 to TRBJ2-7; 8 nucleotides agree with TRBD2. The CDR3 has 16 amino acids. J gave up 3 bases and V 4 bases, and 11 bases lay outside the gene matches. The germline CDR1 and CDR2 sequences are LGHNA and YSLEER. CDR3 sequence (DNA): TGCGCCAGCAGCCTCAACCCTAGCGGGCGGCTCTACGAGCAGTACTTC. Its protein is CASSLNPSGRLYEQYF.

This rearrangement joins TRBV7-2 to TRBJ1-1, with D maybe TRBD1 (6 bases). Germline assignment: CDR1 SGHTA and CDR2 FQGNSA. The CDR3 length is 13 residues. V gave up 5 bases and J gave up 5 bases, with 12 bases separating them. The CDR3 DNA sequence: TGTGCCAGCAGCGTGACAGGCCGGACTGAAGCTTTCTTT. This sequence encodes CASSVTGRTEAFF.

Notes on this clone: A read error may be the cause here, since a much bigger clone is one base away. Other DNA variants within this sample encode the same CDR3. The chain has TRBV7-3 and TRBJ2-1; 11 bases are a match to TRBD1. With V trimmed by 5 bases and J by 4 bases, 4 bases remained unmatched. The CDR3 consists of 15 residues. CDR1 is SGHTA, CDR2 FQGTGA, per germline. The CDR3 loop is CASSIRDRGYNEQFF. The DNA of the CDR3 is TGTGCCAGCAGCATCCGGGACAGGGGGTACAATGAGCAGTTCTTC.

The rearrangement joins TRBV5-5 to TRBJ1-3; no clear D gene. This CDR3 comprises 13 residues. Trimming removed 3 bases at V and 1 base at J, with 5 bases between. Germline loops: CDR1 SGHKS, CDR2 YYEKEE (reference sequence). Here the CDR3 DNA reads TGTGCCAGCAGCTCACGTTCTGGAAACACCATATATTTT. Translating it yields CASSSRSGNTIYF.

This chain links TRBV4-1 with TRBJ1-2; a possible D gene is TRBD1 (5 bases). Germline CDR1 reads MGHRA; CDR2 reads YSYEKL. V lost 0 bases to trimming and J lost 2 bases, with 13 bases between them. The CDR3 contains 16 residues. In nucleotides, the CDR3 is TGCGCCAGCAGCCAAGACGGGGGGACGGGGAACTATGGCTACACCTTC. This encodes CASSQDGGTGNYGYTF.

The V gene is TRBV2, the J gene TRBJ1-1, with TRBD1 matching over 10 bases. V lost 5 bases to trimming and J lost 2 bases; unmatched junction nucleotides: 17. CDR3 size: 19 residues. CDR1 is SNHLY and CDR2 is FYNNEI in the germline V gene. CDR3 bases: TGTGCCAGCAGTAAACGTCCCGGGACAGGGGACCTACTCAACACTGAAGCTTTCTTT. It specifies CASSKRPGTGDLLNTEAFF.

This chain uses TRBV6-1 with TRBJ1-5; D might be TRBD1 (6 bases). Looked up from germline, CDR1 is MNHNS and CDR2 is SASEGT. Trimming took 7 bases from V and 7 from J, leaving 17 bases between them. The CDR3 length is 14 residues. CDR3 nucleotide sequence: TGTGCCAGCAATCAACAGGGCCAGGGGCAGCCCCAGCATTTT. Encoded protein: CASNQQGQGQPQHF.

The chain uses TRBV4-1 and TRBJ1-5; D is perhaps TRBD1 (5 bases). The CDR3 is 17 amino acids. V lost 4 bases, J lost 7 bases, and 23 bases lay in between. The V gene's germline CDR1 is MGHRA and CDR2 YSYEKL. CDR3 protein: CASSLSPGRGDYQPQHF. The CDR3 nucleotides are TGCGCCAGCAGCCTATCTCCGGGGAGGGGAGATTACCAGCCCCAGCATTTT.

The chain's CDR3 is CASSYDSAMNTEAFF. CDR3 nucleotides: TGTGCCAGCAGTTACGATTCAGCGATGAACACTGAAGCTTTCTTT. The chain joins TRBV6-5 to TRBJ1-1; no definite D call. The CDR3 runs to 15 residues. CDR1 and CDR2 from the germline V gene are MNHEY and SVGAGI. V lost 2 bases, J lost 0 bases, and 10 bases lay in between.

The V call is TRBV28, the J call TRBJ1-3; a possible D gene is TRBD1 (5 bases). Trimming removed 6 bases at V and 3 bases at J, with 12 bases between. The CDR3 is 14 amino acids. The germline CDR1 and CDR2 sequences are MDHEN and SYDVKM. The CDR3 sequence is CASRAGTHGNTIYF. In DNA, the CDR3 is TGTGCCAGCAGGGCCGGGACCCATGGAAACACCATATATTTT.

A single count supports this clone. The J gene is TRBJ2-1, the V gene TRBV6-5; unclear D gene. This CDR3 is built from 15 residues. The V gene's germline CDR1 is MNHEY and CDR2 SVGAGI. The V end lost 2 bases, the J end lost 4 bases, and 12 bases lay between the germline ends. CDR3 loop: CASSYRQVKYNEQFF. The CDR3 DNA is TGTGCCAGCAGTTACCGGCAGGTGAAGTACAATGAGCAGTTCTTC.

CDR3 in amino acids: CASSVAQGHSPLHF. The CDR3 bases are TGTGCCAGCAGCGTAGCTCAGGGACATTCACCCCTCCACTTT. The chain couples TRBV9 to TRBJ1-6; TRBD1 might be the D (5 bases). V lost 0 bases and J lost 8, with 9 bases in between. The CDR3 is 14 amino acids. The germline gives CDR1 SGDLS, CDR2 YYNGEE. The full variable domain, rest sourced from reference TRBV9 and TRBJ1-6, is DSGVTQTPKHLITATGQRVTLRCSPRSGDLSVYWYQQSLDQGLQFLIQYYNGEERAKGNILERFSAQQFPDLHSELNLSSLELGDSALYFCASSVAQGHSPLHFGNGTRLTVT.